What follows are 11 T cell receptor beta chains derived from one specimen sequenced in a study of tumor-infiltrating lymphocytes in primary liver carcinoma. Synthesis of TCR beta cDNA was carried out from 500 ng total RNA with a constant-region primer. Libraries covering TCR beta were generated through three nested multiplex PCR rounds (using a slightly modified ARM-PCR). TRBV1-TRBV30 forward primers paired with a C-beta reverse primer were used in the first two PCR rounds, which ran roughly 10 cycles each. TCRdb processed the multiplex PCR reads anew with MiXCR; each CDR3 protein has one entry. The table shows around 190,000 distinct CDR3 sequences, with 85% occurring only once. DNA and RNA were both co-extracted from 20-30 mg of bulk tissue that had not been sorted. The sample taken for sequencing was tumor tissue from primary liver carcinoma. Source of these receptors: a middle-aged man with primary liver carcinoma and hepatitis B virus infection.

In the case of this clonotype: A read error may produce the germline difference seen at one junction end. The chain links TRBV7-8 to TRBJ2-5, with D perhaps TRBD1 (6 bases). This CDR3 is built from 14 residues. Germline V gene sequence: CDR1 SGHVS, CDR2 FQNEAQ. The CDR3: CASKEGTTQDTQYF. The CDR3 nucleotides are TGTGCCAGCAAGGAAGGGACAACCCAAGATACCCAGTACTTC.

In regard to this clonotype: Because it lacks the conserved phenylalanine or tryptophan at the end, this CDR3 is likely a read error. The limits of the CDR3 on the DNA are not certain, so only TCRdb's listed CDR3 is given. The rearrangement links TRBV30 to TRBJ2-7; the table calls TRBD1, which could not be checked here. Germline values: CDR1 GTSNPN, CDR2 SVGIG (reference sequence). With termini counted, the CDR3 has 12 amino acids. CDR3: CAWSVGQREQYL.

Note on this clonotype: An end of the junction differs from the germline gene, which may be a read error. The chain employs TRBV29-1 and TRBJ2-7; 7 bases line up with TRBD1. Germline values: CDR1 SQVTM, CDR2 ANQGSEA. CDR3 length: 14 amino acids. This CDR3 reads CSISRGGFLEEKYF. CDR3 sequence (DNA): TGCAGCATTTCGAGAGGGGGCTTTCTCGAGGAGAAGTATTTC.

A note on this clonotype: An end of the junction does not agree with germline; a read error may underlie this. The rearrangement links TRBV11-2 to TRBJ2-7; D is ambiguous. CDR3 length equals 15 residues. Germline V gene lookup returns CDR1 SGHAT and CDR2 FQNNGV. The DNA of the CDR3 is TGTGCCAACAACTTGGGAACAAGGCCTACGGAAGAGCAGTACTTT. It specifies CANNLGTRPTEEQYF. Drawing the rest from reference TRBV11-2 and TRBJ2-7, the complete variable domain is EAGVAQSPRYKIIEKRQSVAFWCNPISGHATLYWYQQILGQGPKLLIQFQNNGVVDDSQLPKDRFSAERLKGVDSTLKIQPAKLEDSAVYLCANNLGTRPTEEQYFGPGTRLTVT.

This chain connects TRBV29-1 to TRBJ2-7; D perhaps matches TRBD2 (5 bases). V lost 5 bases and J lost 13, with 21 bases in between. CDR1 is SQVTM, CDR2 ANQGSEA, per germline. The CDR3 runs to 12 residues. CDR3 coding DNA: TGCAGCGTTAAGGCTGAGGGCATCGAGCGTTACTTC. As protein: CSVKAEGIERYF.

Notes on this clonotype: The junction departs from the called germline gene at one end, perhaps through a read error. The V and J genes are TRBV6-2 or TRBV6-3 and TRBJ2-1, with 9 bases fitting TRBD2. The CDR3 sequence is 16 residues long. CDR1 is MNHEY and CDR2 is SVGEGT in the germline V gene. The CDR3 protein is CTSSPFGREGQNEQFF. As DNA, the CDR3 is TGTACCAGTAGCCCCTTCGGGCGGGAGGGCCAGAATGAGCAGTTCTTC.

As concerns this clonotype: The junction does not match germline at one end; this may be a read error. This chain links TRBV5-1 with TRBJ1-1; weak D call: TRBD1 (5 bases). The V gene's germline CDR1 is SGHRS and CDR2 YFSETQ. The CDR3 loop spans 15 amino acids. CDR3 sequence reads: CISSPTARVDTEAFF. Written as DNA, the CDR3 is TGCATCAGTAGCCCCACGGCCAGGGTGGACACCGAAGCTTTCTTT.

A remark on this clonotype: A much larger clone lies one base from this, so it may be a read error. CDR3 sequence reads: CASSPDLGLASSSYNEQFF. The CDR3 DNA is TGTGCCAGCAGCCCTGATCTGGGACTAGCGTCCAGCTCCTACAATGAGCAGTTCTTC. This rearrangement joins TRBV7-3 to TRBJ2-1, with 10 bases lining up with TRBD2. This CDR3 is built from 19 residues. From germline, CDR1 is SGHTA and CDR2 FQGTGA. The J segment lost 0 bases and the V segment lost 5 bases, leaving 13 bases of the junction unmatched.

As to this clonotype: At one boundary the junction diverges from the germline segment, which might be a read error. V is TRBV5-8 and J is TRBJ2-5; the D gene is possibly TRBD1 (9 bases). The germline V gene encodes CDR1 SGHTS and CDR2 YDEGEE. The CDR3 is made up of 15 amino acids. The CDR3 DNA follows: TGTGCCAGAAGCGGGGGACAGGGAGCCCAAGGGACCCAGTACTTC. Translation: CARSGGQGAQGTQYF.

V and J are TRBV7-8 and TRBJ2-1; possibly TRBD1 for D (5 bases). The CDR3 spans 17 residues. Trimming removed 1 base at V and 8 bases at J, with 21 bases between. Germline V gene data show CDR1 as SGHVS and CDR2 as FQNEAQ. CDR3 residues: CASSLGWGRAAGDEQFF. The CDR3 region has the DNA TGTGCCAGCAGCTTAGGGTGGGGCAGAGCTGCCGGCGATGAGCAGTTCTTC.

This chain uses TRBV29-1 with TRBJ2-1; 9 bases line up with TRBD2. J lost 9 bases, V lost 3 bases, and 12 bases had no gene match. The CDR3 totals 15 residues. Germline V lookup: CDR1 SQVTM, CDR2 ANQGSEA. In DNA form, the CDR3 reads TGCAGCGTTGAGGTGGGCGGGAGGGTTAGCGGTGAGCAGTTCTTC. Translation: CSVEVGGRVSGEQFF.